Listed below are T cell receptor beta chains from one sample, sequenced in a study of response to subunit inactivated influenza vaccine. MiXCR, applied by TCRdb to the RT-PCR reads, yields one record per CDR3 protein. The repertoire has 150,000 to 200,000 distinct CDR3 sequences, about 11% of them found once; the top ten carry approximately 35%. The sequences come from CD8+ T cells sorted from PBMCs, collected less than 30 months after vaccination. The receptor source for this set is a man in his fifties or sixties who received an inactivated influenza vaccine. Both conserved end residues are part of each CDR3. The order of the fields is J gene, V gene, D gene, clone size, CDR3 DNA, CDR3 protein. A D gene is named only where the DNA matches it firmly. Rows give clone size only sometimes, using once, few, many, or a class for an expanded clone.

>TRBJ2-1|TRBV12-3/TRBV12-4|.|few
TGTGCCAGCAGTAGGTTACCGTTCGATGAGCAGTTCTTC
CASSRLPFDEQFF
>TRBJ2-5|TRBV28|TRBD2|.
TGTGCCAGCAGTTTACTAGCGGGGGAGCAAGAGACCCAGTACTTC
CASSLLAGEQETQYF
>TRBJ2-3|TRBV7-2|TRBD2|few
TGTGCCAGCAGGGGACTAGCGGGGGGACTCACAGATACGCAGTATTTT
CASRGLAGGLTDTQYF
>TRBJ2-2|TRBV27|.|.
TGTGCCAGCAGTCTCGCGAACACCGGGGAGCTGTTTTTT
CASSLANTGELFF
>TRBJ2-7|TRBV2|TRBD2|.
TGTGCCAGCAAGTACGCGGGGGGGCACTACGAGCAGTACTTC
CASKYAGGHYEQYF
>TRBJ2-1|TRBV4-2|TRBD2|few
TGTGCCAGCAGCCAAGTACTAGCGGGAGGCTATGAGCAGTTCTTC
CASSQVLAGGYEQFF
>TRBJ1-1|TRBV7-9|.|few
TGTGCCAGCAGCTTATTATTTGACAGCCTAAACACTGAAGCTTTCTTT
CASSLLFDSLNTEAFF
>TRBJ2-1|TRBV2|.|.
TGTGCCAGCAGTATGAATGAGCAGTTCTTC
CASSMNEQFF
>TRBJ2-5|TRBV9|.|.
TGTGCCAGCAGCGTCTCCGAGGAGACCCAGTACTTC
CASSVSEETQYF
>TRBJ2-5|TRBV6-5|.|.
TGTGCCAGCAGTTATGGGCCCGGCGGGGAGACCCAGTACTTC
CASSYGPGGETQYF
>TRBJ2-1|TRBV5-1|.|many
TGCGCCAGCAGCCTCAACCCGTACAATGAGCAGTTCTTC
CASSLNPYNEQFF
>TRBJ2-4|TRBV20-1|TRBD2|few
TGCAGTGCTCAACTAGCGGGAGGGGGAGGGGCCAAAAACATTCAGTACTTC
CSAQLAGGGGAKNIQYF
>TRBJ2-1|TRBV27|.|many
TGTGCCAGCAGTATCACGGTCTTCCCGGGTGACAATGAGCAGTTCTTC
CASSITVFPGDNEQFF
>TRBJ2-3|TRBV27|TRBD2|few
TGTGCCAGCAGTTTACAGAGCGGGAGCTATCCAGATACGCAGTATTTT
CASSLQSGSYPDTQYF
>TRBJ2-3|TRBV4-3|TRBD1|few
TGCGCCAGCAGCCAAGACGGGACAGGGGGCTGGGATACGCAGTATTTT
CASSQDGTGGWDTQYF
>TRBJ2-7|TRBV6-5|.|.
TGTGCCAGCAGTTACTCACTGTATACGCAGCCCTACGAGCAGTACTTC
CASSYSLYTQPYEQYF
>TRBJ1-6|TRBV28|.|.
TGTGCCAGCAGTTTATGGTCCAGGGCGAGATCACCCCTCCACTTT
CASSLWSRARSPLHF
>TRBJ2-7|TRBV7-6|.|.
TGTGCCAGCAGCTTAGCGGGAACCAACGAGCAGTACTTC
CASSLAGTNEQYF
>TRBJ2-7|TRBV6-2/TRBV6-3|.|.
TGTGCCAGCAGTTACTCTGATATAGTGGTCTCCTACGAGCAGTACTTC
CASSYSDIVVSYEQYF
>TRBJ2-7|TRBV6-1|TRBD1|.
TGTGCCAGCAGTGCGGGACAGATCTACGAGCAGTACTTC
CASSAGQIYEQYF
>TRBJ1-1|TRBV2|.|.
TGTGCCATCGCCGGGACCCTGAACACTGAAGCTTTCTTT
CAIAGTLNTEAFF
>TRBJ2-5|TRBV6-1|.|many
TGTGCCAGCACCCGTTTGAGGGAGCGAGGGACCGCCCAAGAGACCCAGTACTTC
CASTRLRERGTAQETQYF
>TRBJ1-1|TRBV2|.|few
TGTGCCAGCAGTGCAGCACAGGGATGGACTGAAGCTTTCTTT
CASSAAQGWTEAFF
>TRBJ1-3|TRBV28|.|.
TGTGCCAGCAGTCCGACCGCCCCCTCTGGAAACACCATATATTTT
CASSPTAPSGNTIYF